This T cell receptor beta chain emerged from a study of T-cell reconstitution after alpha-beta-depleted transplantation in children. This CDR3 spans 16 amino acids. Germline CDR1 and CDR2: MGHRA and YSYEKL. Unmatched junction bases numbered 11, after V lost 5 bases and J lost 3 bases. TCRbeta library construction was performed incorporating unique molecular identifiers. One entry per CDR3 protein results from TCRdb running MiXCR on the PCR reads. The sample lists roughly 790,000 distinct CDR3 sequences, around 15% occurring once. The sample in question was PBMCs, mostly from graft donor cells, obtained 360 days after TCRalphabeta/CD19-depleted stem cell transplant. This clonotype originated in a male patient younger than 18 who had a stem cell transplant for acute lymphoblastic leukemia, so the T cells may come from the graft donor. The V gene is TRBV4-1, the J gene TRBJ2-7; 9 bases map to TRBD2. CDR3 protein: CASSSLLGLAHYEQYF. The DNA for the CDR3 is TGCGCCAGCAGCTCTCTCTTGGGACTAGCCCACTACGAGCAGTACTTC.